The entry that follows covers one T cell receptor (beta chain) sequence. The antigen remains undetermined. Unique molecular identifiers featured in each of the TCR beta cDNA libraries. cDNA molecules numbering about half a million came from approximately 0.91 to 9.4 million T cells. MiXCR, run by TCRdb on the PCR reads, gives a single entry per CDR3 protein. Of 750,000 to 950,000 distinct CDR3 sequences listed, 46% were seen once; the top ten hold approximately 4.4%. The sample originates from a study of post-analysis software for immune sequencing data. Background on the study: Secondary progressive, relapsing-remitting and progressive-relapsing multiple sclerosis were among the included disease courses. General study points: In patients, TRBV5-6, TRBV5-1 and TRBV20-1 belonged to roughly five TRBV segments found more frequently than in controls. Normalized Chao1 diversity was significantly lower in multiple sclerosis patients than in controls. Same-batch samples co-clustered strongly by F measure.

J gave up 2 bases and V 3 bases, and 7 bases lay outside the gene matches. Germline-derived CDR1 and CDR2 are DFQATT and SNEGSKA (reference sequence). There are 15 residues in the CDR3. The genes are TRBV20-1 and TRBJ2-5; 9 nucleotides align to TRBD2. Sequencing input: blood. This sequence originates from a girl aged 10 to 17 with multiple sclerosis. CDR3 DNA sequence: TGCAGTGCTAGGGTGGCTAGCGGGATTCAAGAGACCCAGTACTTC. Amino acid sequence: CSARVASGIQETQYF.